The T cell receptor (beta chain) described here comes from a study of blood T cell repertoires in COVID-19. This clone was seen a handful of times. Germline values: CDR1 MNHEY, CDR2 SVGAGI. V lost 6 bases to trimming and J lost 5 bases; unmatched junction nucleotides: 3. This CDR3 has 14 residues. Measured with immunoSEQ multiplex PCR; TCRdb has only the in-frame clones, and not every one. The sample holds approximately 210,000 clones, around 82% seen once. The clonotype comes from a woman aged 40 to 50 with acute or convalescent COVID-19. Sequenced material: peripheral blood. The chain is built from TRBV6-5 and TRBJ1-4, with 10 positions matching TRBD1. The CDR3 protein is CASRPGQGNEKLFF. CDR3 nucleotide sequence: TGTGCCAGCAGGCCGGGACAGGGGAATGAAAAACTGTTTTTT.